This is a list of T cell receptor beta chains from one sample in a study of cytomegalovirus exposure and HLA in healthy donors. Generated by immunoSEQ multiplex PCR, the TCRdb table keeps only in-frame clones and is missing some. The sample holds around 190,000 clones, about four fifths seen once. Sequenced input: PBMCs. The origin of the receptors is a woman in her thirties in good health and CMV-seropositive. CDR3s include the opening cysteine and the closing phenylalanine or tryptophan. Fields, in order: V gene, J gene, clone size, D gene, CDR3 protein, CDR3 DNA. D genes are given only for firm matches. Size is omitted from some rows. Given values are once, few, many or a class for expanded clones.

>TRBV27|TRBJ1-6|.|.
CASSFGQYNSPLHF
TGTGCCAGCAGTTTTGGACAGTATAATTCACCCCTCCACTTT
>TRBV10-1|TRBJ2-7|few|.
CAAAGSYEQYF
TGCGCCGCGGCAGGGTCCTACGAGCAGTACTTC
>TRBV5-4|TRBJ2-3|.|.
CASTPRRGQDTQYF
TGTGCCAGCACCCCACGGAGGGGGCAAGATACGCAGTATTTT
>TRBV27|TRBJ1-5|.|.
CASSFRTANQPQHF
TGTGCCAGCAGTTTTCGGACAGCAAATCAGCCCCAGCATTTT
>TRBV11-3|TRBJ2-5|.|.
CASSLVGARETQYF
TGTGCCAGCAGCTTAGTCGGAGCCAGAGAGACCCAGTACTTC
>TRBV5-1|TRBJ2-5|.|.
CASSPTPNKETQYF
TGCGCCAGCAGCCCGACACCTAACAAGGAGACCCAGTACTTC
>TRBV5-4|TRBJ2-5|.|TRBD2
CASSRASGVETQYF
TGTGCCAGCAGCAGAGCCAGCGGGGTAGAGACCCAGTACTTC
>TRBV4-3|TRBJ2-7|.|TRBD1
CASSQDPPGQGANEQYF
TGCGCCAGCAGCCAAGATCCTCCGGGACAGGGGGCAAACGAGCAGTACTTC
>TRBV6-5|TRBJ2-7|.|.
CASRRPSASSYEQYF
TGTGCCAGTCGGAGACCGTCCGCGTCCTCCTACGAGCAGTACTTC
>TRBV2|TRBJ2-1|.|TRBD1
CASSGWTGQNEQFF
TGTGCCAGCAGTGGATGGACAGGGCAAAATGAGCAGTTCTTC
>TRBV9|TRBJ2-7|.|TRBD2
CASSVDSDGGSSYEQYF
TGTGCCAGCAGCGTAGATTCGGACGGGGGGAGCTCCTACGAGCAGTACTTC
>TRBV11-3|TRBJ2-7|few|.
CASSLAGEADEQYF
TGTGCCAGCAGCTTAGCGGGTGAGGCGGACGAGCAGTACTTC
>TRBV5-1|TRBJ1-1|.|.
CASSSRQDVTEAFF
TGCGCCAGCAGCAGTAGACAGGACGTCACTGAAGCTTTCTTT
>TRBV19|TRBJ1-6|.|.
CASHPGAANSPLHF
TGTGCCAGTCATCCAGGGGCCGCTAATTCACCCCTCCACTTT
>TRBV5-1|TRBJ1-1|.|.
CASSLGPGNTEAFF
TGCGCCAGCAGCCTAGGCCCCGGGAACACTGAAGCTTTCTTT
>TRBV6-5|TRBJ1-2|.|.
CASSYSVRDTWDGYTF
TGTGCCAGCAGTTACTCCGTAAGGGACACCTGGGATGGCTACACCTTC
>TRBV7-9|TRBJ2-6|.|TRBD1
CASSLGQDSSGANVLTF
TGTGCCAGCAGCTTGGGACAGGATAGCTCTGGGGCCAACGTCCTGACTTTC
>TRBV18|TRBJ1-5|.|.
CASSPAQGRSNQPQHF
TGTGCCAGCTCACCCGCGCAGGGCAGGAGCAATCAGCCCCAGCATTTT